The present TCR beta chain was sequenced within a study of T-cell reconstitution after alpha-beta-depleted transplantation in children. Construction of the TCRbeta library involved unique molecular identifiers. One entry per CDR3 protein, called by TCRdb with MiXCR from the PCR reads. Here the sample spans fewer than 120,000 distinct CDR3 sequences, 9% to 12% being singletons. This specimen consisted of PBMCs from the stem cell graft donor, obtained from the stem cell graft. The TCR comes from a human donor who donated a stem cell graft to a child with acute lymphoblastic leukemia.

The CDR3 coding sequence is TGCAGTGCTCTCGGGCAGGGCGGTAGGAACACTGAAGCTTTCTTT. As protein: CSALGQGGRNTEAFF. V and J are TRBV20-1 and TRBJ1-1; a possible D gene is TRBD1 (5 bases). Germline V gene sequence: CDR1 DFQATT, CDR2 SNEGSKA (reference sequence). Trimming stripped 5 bases from V and 1 base from J, with 17 bases between. The CDR3 has 15 amino acids.